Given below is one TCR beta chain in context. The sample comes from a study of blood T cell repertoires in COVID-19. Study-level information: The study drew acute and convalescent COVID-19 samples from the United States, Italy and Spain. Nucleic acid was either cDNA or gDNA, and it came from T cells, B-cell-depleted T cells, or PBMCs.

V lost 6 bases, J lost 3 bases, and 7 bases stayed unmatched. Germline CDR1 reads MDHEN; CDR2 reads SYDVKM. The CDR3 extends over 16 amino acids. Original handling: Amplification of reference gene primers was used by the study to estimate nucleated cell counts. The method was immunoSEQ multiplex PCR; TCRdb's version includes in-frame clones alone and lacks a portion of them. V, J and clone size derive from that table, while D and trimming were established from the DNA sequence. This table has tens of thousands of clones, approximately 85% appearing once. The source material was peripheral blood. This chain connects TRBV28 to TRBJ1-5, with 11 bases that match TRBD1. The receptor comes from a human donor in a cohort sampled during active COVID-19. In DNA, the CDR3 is TGTGCCAGCAGACCTGGGGACAGGGGGAACAATCAGCCCCAGCATTTT. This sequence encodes CASRPGDRGNNQPQHF.